This T cell receptor beta chain appears in the sequencing data of a study of blood T cell repertoires in COVID-19. At the level of the study: Some COVID-19 samples were acute and others convalescent; all came from the United States, Italy and Spain.

Participants were aged about 18 to 100 years from around 25 US areas. In the original analysis: Cell counts per sample came from amplifying reference gene primers. Using immunoSEQ multiplex PCR, the repertoire was profiled, and TCRdb retains in-frame clones only, with some absent. V, J and clone size reflect that table, while D and trimming were determined from the DNA. The table has hundreds of thousands of clones, about 90% seen once. The CDR3 spans 14 residues. Germline CDR1 SGHTA, CDR2 FQGTGA. Between the trimmed V and J ends, which lost 5 bases and 3 bases, there was a span of 8 bases. Material: PBMCs or T cells enriched from blood (not recorded which). The chain employs TRBV7-3 and TRBJ2-6; D unclear. The TCR comes from a woman in her thirties who had recovered from COVID-19. DNA for the CDR3: TGTGCCAGCAGCCTAGGCTATGGGGCCAACGTCCTGACTTTC. It translates to CASSLGYGANVLTF. The full variable domain, completed using reference TRBV7-3 and TRBJ2-6, is GAGVSQTPSNKVTEKGKYVELRCDPISGHTALYWYRQSLGQGPEFLIYFQGTGAADDSGLPNDRFFAVRPEGSVSTLKIQRTERGDSAVYLCASSLGYGANVLTFGAGSRLTVL.